These 21 T cell receptor beta chains were all obtained from the same sample, sequenced in a study of blood T cells in healthy people across ages (dated by TCRdb to the mid-2010s). The library was made by 5' RACE. Sequenced on an Illumina HiSeq 2500. The second PCR ran for about 6 to 12 cycles and used a J-beta primer mix along with a sample-barcoded 5' primer. In TCRdb, the public reads were trimmed at Q25 with fastp and aligned with MiXCR, with productive beta chains retained. Each CDR3 protein gets just one entry, which takes the most common genes and DNA from the rows behind it. The sample table contains approximately 1,100,000 distinct CDR3 sequences; only one count was recorded for 45% of them. Approximately 19% of the sample comes from the top ten. Sequencing was done on a sample of blood. These receptors all come from a woman aged 60-75 years in good health.

This clonotype was seen only once. V and J are TRBV6-2 or TRBV6-3 and TRBJ2-2; tentative D call: TRBD1 (5 bases). V was clipped by 5 bases and J by 4 bases, with 11 bases between them. There are 14 residues in the CDR3. Per germline, CDR1 MNHEY and CDR2 SVGEGT. The CDR3: CASSRRVATGELFF. The CDR3 nucleotides read TGTGCCAGCAGTCGCAGGGTGGCCACCGGGGAGCTGTTTTTT.

The rearrangement links TRBV20-1 to TRBJ2-7, with TRBD2 identical over 7 bases. This CDR3 spans 12 amino acids. Losses at the gene ends were 7 bases for V and 4 bases for J; bases not matched to a gene: 7. CDR1 DFQATT and CDR2 SNEGSKA come from the germline V gene (reference sequence). CDR3 amino acids: CSVGSGGYEQYF. CDR3 in DNA: TGCAGTGTAGGTTCGGGAGGATACGAGCAGTACTTC.

This clonotype was seen a single time. The gene calls are TRBV27 and TRBJ2-7, with D unresolved. The V end lost 10 bases, the J end lost 4 bases, and 20 bases lay between the germline ends. This CDR3 is 14 amino acids long. Per germline, CDR1 MNHEY and CDR2 SMNVEV (reference sequence). CDR3 in amino acids: CATSRKATSYEQYF. For the CDR3, the DNA is TGTGCCACCTCTCGTAAGGCAACTTCGTACGAGCAGTACTTC.

This clonotype was counted ten times or more. This sequence joins TRBV29-1 and TRBJ2-6; perhaps TRBD1 as D (5 bases). From germline, CDR1 is SQVTM and CDR2 ANQGSEA. The V gene lost 8 bases and the J gene lost 2 bases, with 10 bases spanning the gap. The CDR3 has 13 amino acids. CDR3 nucleotides: TGCAGCACTTGGGGCCCTGGGGCCAACGTCCTGACTTTC. Translation gives CSTWGPGANVLTF.

This clonotype came up a few times. The chain carries TRBV20-1 and TRBJ2-1, with 9 nucleotides matching TRBD2. V lost 0 bases and J lost 4; bases outside the gene matches: 10. Germline V gives CDR1 DFQATT, CDR2 SNEGSKA (reference sequence). The CDR3 runs to 17 residues. The CDR3 loop is CSARDRVAGEDYNEQFF. CDR3 coding DNA: TGCAGTGCTAGAGATCGGGTAGCGGGAGAGGATTACAATGAGCAGTTCTTC.

This chain joins TRBV3-1 and TRBJ1-2, with D perhaps TRBD1 (5 bases). This CDR3 is 13 amino acids long. Per the germline V gene, CDR1 is LGHDT and CDR2 is YNNKEL (reference sequence). V lost 0 bases to trimming and J lost 11 bases, with 13 bases between them. This CDR3 is CASSQDKGGGYTF. The CDR3 DNA reads as TGTGCCAGCAGCCAAGATAAGGGCGGGGGATACACCTTC.

The chain carries TRBV20-1 and TRBJ2-7, with 9 bases aligning to TRBD2. Germline V CDR1 and CDR2: DFQATT, SNEGSKA (reference sequence). The CDR3 runs 15 residues. The V and J ends lost 6 bases and 0 bases, in that order; junction bases with no gene match: 9. CDR3 sequence (DNA): TGCAGTGCCCCCGCGGCTAGCGGGACCTCCTACGAGCAGTACTTC. Its protein product is CSAPAASGTSYEQYF.

This chain uses TRBV20-1 with TRBJ1-1; TRBD1 matches at 10 bases. Germline loops: CDR1 DFQATT, CDR2 SNEGSKA (reference sequence). This CDR3 is 16 amino acids long. Trimming removed 1 base from V and 5 bases from J; junction bases left unmatched: 10. In DNA, the CDR3 is TGCAGTGCTAGAGCGGGGGGGACAGGGGCGGGGACTGAAGCTTTCTTT. Protein product: CSARAGGTGAGTEAFF.

V and J are TRBV7-8 and TRBJ2-4; 11 bases are shared with TRBD2. The CDR3 runs 16 residues. Losses at the gene ends were 3 bases for V and 7 bases for J; bases not matched to a gene: 8. Germline-derived CDR1 and CDR2 are SGHVS and FQNEAQ. The DNA of the CDR3 is TGTGCCAGCAGCTTTATAGCGGGAGGGCCGAGGAACATTCAGTACTTC. Its translation is CASSFIAGGPRNIQYF.

This clonotype has more than one count but fewer than ten. V usage is TRBV20-1 and J usage is TRBJ2-5; 9 bases map to TRBD2. The CDR3 sequence is 14 residues long. Germline loops: CDR1 DFQATT, CDR2 SNEGSKA (reference sequence). With 2 bases clipped from V and 5 bases from J, the junction kept 6 bases outside the gene matches. CDR3 in DNA: TGCAGTGCTAGAAGCCTAGCGGGATACGAGACCCAGTACTTC. Translated, it gives CSARSLAGYETQYF.

This clonotype was picked up a small number of times. The chain joins TRBV29-1 to TRBJ2-5; weak D call: TRBD2 (6 bases). V was pared by 0 bases and J by 4 bases, with 9 bases between. The CDR3 has 13 amino acids. The germline V gene has CDR1 SQVTM and CDR2 ANQGSEA. In DNA form, the CDR3 reads TGCAGCGTTGAAGAACTAGCTGGAGAGACCCAGTACTTC. Translated, it gives CSVEELAGETQYF.

V is TRBV3-1 and J is TRBJ1-4; no clear D gene. V dropped 4 bases and J dropped 7 bases, with 10 bases sitting between them. CDR3 length: 13 amino acids. The germline gives CDR1 LGHDT, CDR2 YNNKEL (reference sequence). DNA of the CDR3: TGTGCCAGCAGCCCCAGAGCGCGTGAAAAACTGTTTTTT. Translation gives CASSPRAREKLFF.

As to this clonotype: A much larger clone lies one base from this, so it may be a read error. This chain links TRBV7-2 with TRBJ2-1, with D possibly TRBD2 on 6 matching bases. Per germline, CDR1 SGHTA and CDR2 FQGNSA. This CDR3 region has 15 residues. The V end was cut by 5 bases, the J end by 9 bases, with 20 bases between. The CDR3 DNA follows: TGTGCCAGCAGCCCCGGGATTAGCGGATTAGGTGAGCAGTTCTTC. This gives the protein CASSPGISGLGEQFF.

The chain joins TRBV30 to TRBJ2-7; perhaps D is TRBD1 or TRBD2 (5 bases each). Trimming stripped 2 bases from V and 9 bases from J, with 17 bases between. This CDR3 is built from 13 residues. Germline V gives CDR1 GTSNPN, CDR2 SVGIG (reference sequence). The CDR3 coding sequence is TGTGCCTGGAGTACGAGGGACGGCCTTGGGCAGTACTTC. It yields the protein CAWSTRDGLGQYF.

The chain couples TRBV19 to TRBJ2-3, with unresolved D. This CDR3 comprises 11 residues. V lost 7 bases and J lost 8, with 10 bases in between. Germline V gene lookup returns CDR1 LNHDA and CDR2 SQIVND (reference sequence). CDR3 in amino acids: CASMDRFTQYF. The CDR3 DNA is TGTGCCAGTATGGATCGATTTACGCAGTATTTT.

The V call is TRBV6-5, the J call TRBJ2-3; D remains ambiguous. Germline CDR1 is MNHEY and CDR2 is SVGAGI. Trimming removed 2 bases from V and 2 bases from J, with 8 bases in between. This CDR3 has 14 residues. The CDR3 bases are TGTGCCAGCAGTTACGTCCAGTCCACAGATACGCAGTATTTT. Translating gives CASSYVQSTDTQYF.

The genes are TRBV7-2 and TRBJ2-3; TRBD2 aligns across 7 bases. CDR3 length: 15 amino acids. The germline gives CDR1 SGHTA, CDR2 FQGNSA. The V segment lost 2 bases and the J segment 4 bases; nucleotides outside the gene matches: 6. This CDR3 is CASSLRGGSADTQYF. The CDR3 DNA reads as TGTGCCAGCAGCTTAAGGGGCGGGAGTGCAGATACGCAGTATTTT.

This clonotype was observed a few times. The gene calls are TRBV3-1 and TRBJ2-4, with TRBD1 matching 10 bases. The germline gives CDR1 LGHDT, CDR2 YNNKEL (reference sequence). The ends lost 3 bases at V and 5 bases at J; junction bases unmatched: 4. The CDR3 runs to 15 residues. As DNA, the CDR3 is TGTGCCAGCAGCCATCTGACAGGGGGCCAAAACATTCAGTACTTC. Its protein is CASSHLTGGQNIQYF.

This clonotype was counted only a few times. The chain employs TRBV4-2 and TRBJ2-7, with D possibly TRBD1 on 6 matching bases. Germline assignment: CDR1 LGHNA and CDR2 YNFKEQ. The CDR3 covers 17 residues. Trimming removed 0 bases at V and 2 bases at J, with 17 bases between. The CDR3 sequence is CASSQEVRGRSAYEQYF. The CDR3 nucleotides are TGTGCCAGCAGCCAAGAGGTCAGGGGTAGATCAGCCTACGAGCAGTACTTC.

The chain uses TRBV5-1 and TRBJ2-4; 9 nucleotides match TRBD2. The J call may be faulty, since TRBJ2-5 better matches the DNA end. There are 15 residues in the CDR3. CDR1 and CDR2 from the germline V gene are SGHRS and YFSETQ. In DNA form, the CDR3 reads TGCGCCAGCAGAGCAGCGGGAGGTCCGCAAGAGACCCAGTACTTC. It encodes CASRAAGGPQETQYF.

The gene calls are TRBV12-3 or TRBV12-4 and TRBJ2-3; possible D gene TRBD2, 6 bases. The V end lost 5 bases, the J end lost 2 bases, and 20 bases lay between the germline ends. This CDR3 comprises 17 residues. The CDR3: CASSVLKSGAFTDTQYF. The CDR3 DNA is TGTGCCAGCAGTGTACTCAAGTCGGGAGCTTTCACAGATACGCAGTATTTT.